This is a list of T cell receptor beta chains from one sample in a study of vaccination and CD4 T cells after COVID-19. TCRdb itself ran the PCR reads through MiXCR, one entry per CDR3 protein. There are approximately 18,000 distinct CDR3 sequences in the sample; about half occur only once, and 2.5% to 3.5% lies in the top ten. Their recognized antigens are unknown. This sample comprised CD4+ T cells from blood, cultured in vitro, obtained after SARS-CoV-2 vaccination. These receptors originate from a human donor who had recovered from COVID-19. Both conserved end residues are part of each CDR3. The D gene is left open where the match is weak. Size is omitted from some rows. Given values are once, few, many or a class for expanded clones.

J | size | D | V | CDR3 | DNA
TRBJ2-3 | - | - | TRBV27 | CASSLFWGTDTQYF | TGTGCCAGCAGTTTATTCTGGGGGACAGATACGCAGTATTTT
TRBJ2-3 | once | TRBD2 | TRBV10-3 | CAISESGGGAIADTQYF | TGTGCCATCAGTGAGTCAGGCGGGGGGGCAATCGCAGATACGCAGTATTTT
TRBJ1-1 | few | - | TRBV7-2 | CASSGRGDTEAFF | TGTGCCAGCAGCGGTCGGGGGGACACTGAAGCTTTCTTT
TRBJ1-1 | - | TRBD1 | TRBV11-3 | CASSPDRAPEAFF | TGTGCCAGCAGCCCCGACAGGGCCCCTGAAGCTTTCTTT
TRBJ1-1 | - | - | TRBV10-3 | CAISEGVRGTEAFF | TGTGCCATCAGTGAGGGGGTTCGGGGCACTGAAGCTTTCTTT
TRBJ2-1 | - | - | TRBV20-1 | CSAMTNPYEQFF | TGCAGTGCTATGACGAACCCCTATGAGCAGTTCTTC
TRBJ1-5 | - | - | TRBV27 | CASSSSFFGQTDQPQHF | TGTGCCAGCAGTTCCTCCTTCTTTGGACAGACAGATCAGCCCCAGCATTTT
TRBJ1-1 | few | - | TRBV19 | CASSIDSRGGTEAFF | TGTGCCAGTAGTATAGATTCACGGGGCGGCACTGAAGCTTTCTTT
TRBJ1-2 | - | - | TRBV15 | CATSRDVRNGYTF | TGTGCCACCAGCAGAGATGTCAGGAACGGCTACACCTTC
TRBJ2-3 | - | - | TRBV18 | CASSPSAADTQYF | TGTGCCAGCTCACCGTCGGCAGCAGATACGCAGTATTTT
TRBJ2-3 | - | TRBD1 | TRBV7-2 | CASKQDRRTDTQYF | TGTGCCAGCAAGCAGGACAGGAGAACAGATACGCAGTATTTT
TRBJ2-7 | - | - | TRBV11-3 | CASSPRRGSWAYEQYF | TGTGCCAGCAGCCCCCGCCGTGGGTCGTGGGCCTACGAGCAGTACTTC
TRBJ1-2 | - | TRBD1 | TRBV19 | CASRSGTGGRGYTF | TGTGCCAGTAGATCGGGGACAGGGGGAAGAGGCTACACCTTC
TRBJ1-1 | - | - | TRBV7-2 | CASSWDGNTEAFF | TGTGCCAGCAGCTGGGACGGGAACACTGAAGCTTTCTTT
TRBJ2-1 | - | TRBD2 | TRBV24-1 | CATNHLREYEQFF | TGTGCCACCAACCACTTGCGGGAGTACGAGCAGTTCTTC
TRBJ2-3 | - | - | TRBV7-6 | CASSLTGAGLTDTQYF | TGTGCCAGCAGCTTAACCGGGGCCGGTTTAACAGATACGCAGTATTTT
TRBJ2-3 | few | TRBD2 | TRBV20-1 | CSARRASGRFEDTQYF | TGCAGTGCCCGGAGGGCTAGCGGGAGGTTCGAAGATACGCAGTATTTT
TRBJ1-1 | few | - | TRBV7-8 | CASSAHEGLSEAFF | TGTGCCAGCAGCGCCCATGAAGGTTTGTCTGAAGCTTTCTTT
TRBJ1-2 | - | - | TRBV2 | CASSWLYGYTF | TGTGCCAGCAGTTGGCTCTATGGCTACACCTTC
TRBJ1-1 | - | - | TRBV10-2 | CASSDRVKNTEAFF | TGCGCCAGCAGTGACCGAGTAAAGAACACTGAAGCTTTCTTT
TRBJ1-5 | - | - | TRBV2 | CASSVDSRNQPQHF | TGTGCCAGCAGTGTGGACAGCCGCAATCAGCCCCAGCATTTT
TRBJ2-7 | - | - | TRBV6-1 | CASSEAGQLYEQYF | TGTGCCAGCAGTGAGGCCGGACAGCTCTACGAGCAGTACTTC
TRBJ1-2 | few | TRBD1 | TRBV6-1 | CASRDRDLGYTF | TGTGCCAGCAGAGACAGGGATTTGGGCTACACCTTC
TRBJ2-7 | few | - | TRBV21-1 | CASNLRGWHEQYF | TGTGCCAGCAACCTGAGAGGGTGGCACGAGCAGTACTTC
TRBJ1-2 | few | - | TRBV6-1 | CASKSLGSGYGYTF | TGTGCCAGCAAGTCTTTGGGGTCGGGCTATGGCTACACCTTC
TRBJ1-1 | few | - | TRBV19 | CASSKGRRGGDYEAFF | TGTGCCAGTAGTAAGGGGAGGCGGGGCGGGGATTATGAAGCTTTCTTT
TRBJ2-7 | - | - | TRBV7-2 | CASSLVARDEQYF | TGTGCCAGCAGCTTAGTAGCGCGGGACGAGCAGTACTTC
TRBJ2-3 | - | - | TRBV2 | CASSRTGRSTDTQYF | TGTGCCAGCAGTCGGACTGGCCGGAGTACAGATACGCAGTATTTT
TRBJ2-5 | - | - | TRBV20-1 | CSAGGAGAIETQYF | TGCAGTGCTGGCGGGGCAGGAGCGATTGAGACCCAGTACTTC
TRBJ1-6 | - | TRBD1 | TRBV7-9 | CASSRPQGDRINSPLHF | TGTGCCAGCAGCCGGCCCCAGGGGGACAGGATTAATTCACCCCTCCACTTT
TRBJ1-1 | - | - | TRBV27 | CASSFRGTEAFF | TGTGCCAGCAGTTTCCGGGGCACTGAAGCTTTCTTT
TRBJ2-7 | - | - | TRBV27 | CASSLSQGLGEQYF | TGTGCCAGCAGTTTATCACAGGGACTGGGCGAGCAGTACTTC
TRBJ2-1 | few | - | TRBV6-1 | CASSEPSGPNEQFF | TGTGCCAGCAGTGAGCCTTCGGGCCCCAATGAGCAGTTCTTC
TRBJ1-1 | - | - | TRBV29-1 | CNVVGGGFTEAFF | TGCAACGTTGTCGGGGGGGGATTCACTGAAGCTTTCTTT